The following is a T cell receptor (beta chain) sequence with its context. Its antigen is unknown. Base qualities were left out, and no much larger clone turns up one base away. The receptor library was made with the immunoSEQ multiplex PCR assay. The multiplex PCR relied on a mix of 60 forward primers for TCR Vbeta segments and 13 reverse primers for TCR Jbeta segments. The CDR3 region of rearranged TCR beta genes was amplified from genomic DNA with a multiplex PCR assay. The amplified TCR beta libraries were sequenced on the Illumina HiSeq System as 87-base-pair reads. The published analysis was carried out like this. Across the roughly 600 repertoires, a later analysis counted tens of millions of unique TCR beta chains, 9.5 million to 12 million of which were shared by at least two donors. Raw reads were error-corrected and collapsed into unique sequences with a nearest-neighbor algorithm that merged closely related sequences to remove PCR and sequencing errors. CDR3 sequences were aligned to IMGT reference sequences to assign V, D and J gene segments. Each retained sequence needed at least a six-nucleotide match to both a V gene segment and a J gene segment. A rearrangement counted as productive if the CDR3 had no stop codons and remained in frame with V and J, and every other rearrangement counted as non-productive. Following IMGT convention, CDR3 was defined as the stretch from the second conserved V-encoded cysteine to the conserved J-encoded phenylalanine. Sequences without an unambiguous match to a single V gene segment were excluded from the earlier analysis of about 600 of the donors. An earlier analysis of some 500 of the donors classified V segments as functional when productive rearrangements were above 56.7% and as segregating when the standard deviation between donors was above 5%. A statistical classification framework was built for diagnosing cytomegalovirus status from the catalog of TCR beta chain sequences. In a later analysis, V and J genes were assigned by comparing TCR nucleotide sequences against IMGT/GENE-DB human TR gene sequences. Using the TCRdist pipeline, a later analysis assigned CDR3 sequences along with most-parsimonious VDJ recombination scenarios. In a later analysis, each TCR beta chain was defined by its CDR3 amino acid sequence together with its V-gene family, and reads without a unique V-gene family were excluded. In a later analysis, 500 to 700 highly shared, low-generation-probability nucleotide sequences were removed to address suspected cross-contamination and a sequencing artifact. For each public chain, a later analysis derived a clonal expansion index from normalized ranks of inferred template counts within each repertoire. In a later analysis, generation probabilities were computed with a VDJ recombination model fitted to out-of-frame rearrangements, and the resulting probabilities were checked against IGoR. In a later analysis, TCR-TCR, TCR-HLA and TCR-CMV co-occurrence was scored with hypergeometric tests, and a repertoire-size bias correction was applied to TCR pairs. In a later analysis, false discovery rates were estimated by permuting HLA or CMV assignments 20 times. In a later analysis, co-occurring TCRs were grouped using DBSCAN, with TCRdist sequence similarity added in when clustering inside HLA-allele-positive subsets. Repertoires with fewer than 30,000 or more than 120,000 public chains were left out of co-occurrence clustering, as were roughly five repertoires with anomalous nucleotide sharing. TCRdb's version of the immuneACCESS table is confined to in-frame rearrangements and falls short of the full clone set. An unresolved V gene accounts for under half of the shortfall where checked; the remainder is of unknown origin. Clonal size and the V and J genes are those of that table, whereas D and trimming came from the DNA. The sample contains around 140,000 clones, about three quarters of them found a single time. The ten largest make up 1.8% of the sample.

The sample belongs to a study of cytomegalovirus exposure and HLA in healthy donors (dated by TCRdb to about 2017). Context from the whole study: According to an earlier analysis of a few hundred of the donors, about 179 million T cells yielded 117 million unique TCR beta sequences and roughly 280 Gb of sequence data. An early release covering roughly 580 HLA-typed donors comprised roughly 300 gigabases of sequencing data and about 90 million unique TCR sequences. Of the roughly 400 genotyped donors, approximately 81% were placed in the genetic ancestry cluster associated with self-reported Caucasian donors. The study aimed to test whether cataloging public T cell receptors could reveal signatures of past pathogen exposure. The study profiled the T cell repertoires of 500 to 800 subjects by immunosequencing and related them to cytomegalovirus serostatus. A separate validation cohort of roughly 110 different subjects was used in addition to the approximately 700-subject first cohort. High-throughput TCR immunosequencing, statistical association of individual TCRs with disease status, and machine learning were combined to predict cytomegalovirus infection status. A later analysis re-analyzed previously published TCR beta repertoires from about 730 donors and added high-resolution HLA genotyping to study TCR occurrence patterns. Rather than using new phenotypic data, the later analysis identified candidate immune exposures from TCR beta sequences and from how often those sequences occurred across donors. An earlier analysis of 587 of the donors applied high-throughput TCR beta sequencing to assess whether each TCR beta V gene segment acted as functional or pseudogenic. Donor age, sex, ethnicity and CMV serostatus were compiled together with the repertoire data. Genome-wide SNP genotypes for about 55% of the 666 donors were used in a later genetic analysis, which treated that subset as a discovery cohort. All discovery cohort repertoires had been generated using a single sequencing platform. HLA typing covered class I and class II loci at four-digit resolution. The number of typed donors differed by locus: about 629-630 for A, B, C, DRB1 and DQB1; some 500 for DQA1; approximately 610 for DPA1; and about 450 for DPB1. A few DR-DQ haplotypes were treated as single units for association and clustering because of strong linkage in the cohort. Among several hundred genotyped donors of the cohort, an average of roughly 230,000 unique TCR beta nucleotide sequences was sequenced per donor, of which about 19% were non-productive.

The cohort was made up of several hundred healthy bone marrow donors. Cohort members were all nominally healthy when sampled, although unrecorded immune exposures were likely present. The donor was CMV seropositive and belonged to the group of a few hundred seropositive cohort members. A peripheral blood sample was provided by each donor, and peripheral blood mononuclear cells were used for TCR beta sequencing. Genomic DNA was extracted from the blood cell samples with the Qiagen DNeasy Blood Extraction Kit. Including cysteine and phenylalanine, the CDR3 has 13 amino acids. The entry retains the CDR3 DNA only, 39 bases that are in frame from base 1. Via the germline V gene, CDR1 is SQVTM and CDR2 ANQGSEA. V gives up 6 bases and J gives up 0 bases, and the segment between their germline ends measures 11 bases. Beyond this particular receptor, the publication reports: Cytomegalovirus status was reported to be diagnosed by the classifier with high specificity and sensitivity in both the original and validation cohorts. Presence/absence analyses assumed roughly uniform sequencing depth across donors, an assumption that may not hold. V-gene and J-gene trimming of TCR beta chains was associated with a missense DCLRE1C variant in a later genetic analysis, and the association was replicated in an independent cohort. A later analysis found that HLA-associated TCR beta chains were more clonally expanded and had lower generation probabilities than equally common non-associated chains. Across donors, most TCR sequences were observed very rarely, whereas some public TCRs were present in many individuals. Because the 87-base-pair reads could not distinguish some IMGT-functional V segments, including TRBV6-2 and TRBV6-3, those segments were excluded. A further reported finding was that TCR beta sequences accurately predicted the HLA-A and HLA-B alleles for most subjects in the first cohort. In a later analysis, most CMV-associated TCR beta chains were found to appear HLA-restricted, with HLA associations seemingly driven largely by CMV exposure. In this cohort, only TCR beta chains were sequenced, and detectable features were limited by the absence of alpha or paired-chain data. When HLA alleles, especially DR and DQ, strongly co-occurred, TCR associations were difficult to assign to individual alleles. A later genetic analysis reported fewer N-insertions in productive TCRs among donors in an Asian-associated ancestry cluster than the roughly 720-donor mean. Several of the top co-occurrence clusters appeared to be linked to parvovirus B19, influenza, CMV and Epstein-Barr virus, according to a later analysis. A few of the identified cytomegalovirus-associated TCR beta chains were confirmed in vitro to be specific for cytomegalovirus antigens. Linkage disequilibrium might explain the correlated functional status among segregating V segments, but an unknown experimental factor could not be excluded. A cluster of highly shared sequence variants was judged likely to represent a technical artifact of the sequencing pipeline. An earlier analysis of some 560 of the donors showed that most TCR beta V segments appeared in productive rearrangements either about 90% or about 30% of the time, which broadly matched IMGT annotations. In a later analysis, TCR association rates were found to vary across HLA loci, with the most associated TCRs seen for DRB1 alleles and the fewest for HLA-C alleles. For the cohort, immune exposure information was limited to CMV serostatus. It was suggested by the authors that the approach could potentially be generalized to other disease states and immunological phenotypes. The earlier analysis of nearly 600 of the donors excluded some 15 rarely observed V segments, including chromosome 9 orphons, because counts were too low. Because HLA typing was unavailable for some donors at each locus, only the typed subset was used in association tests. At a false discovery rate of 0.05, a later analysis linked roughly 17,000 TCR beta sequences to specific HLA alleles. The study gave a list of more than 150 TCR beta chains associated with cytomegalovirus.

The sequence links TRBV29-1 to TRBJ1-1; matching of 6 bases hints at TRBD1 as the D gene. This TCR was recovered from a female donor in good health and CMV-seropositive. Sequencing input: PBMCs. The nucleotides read TGCAGCGTAAAGACAGGCATGAACACTGAAGCTTTCTTT. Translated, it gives CSVKTGMNTEAFF. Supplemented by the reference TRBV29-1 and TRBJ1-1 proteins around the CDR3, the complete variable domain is SAVISQKPSRDICQRGTSLTIQCQVDSQVTMMFWYRQQPGQSLTLIATANQGSEATYESGFVIDKFPISRPNLTFSTLTVSNMSPEDSSIYLCSVKTGMNTEAFFGQGTRLTVV.